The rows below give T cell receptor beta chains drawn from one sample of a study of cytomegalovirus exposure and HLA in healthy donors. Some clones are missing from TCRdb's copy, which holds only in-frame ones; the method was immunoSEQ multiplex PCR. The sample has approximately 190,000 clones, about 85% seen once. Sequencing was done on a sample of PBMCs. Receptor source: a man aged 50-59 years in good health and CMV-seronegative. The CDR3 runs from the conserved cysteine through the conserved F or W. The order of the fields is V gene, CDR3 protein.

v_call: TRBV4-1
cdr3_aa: CASSQQQSSYKQYF

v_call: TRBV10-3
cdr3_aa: CAISEGTGVGGQPQHF

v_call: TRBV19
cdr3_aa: CASRQGSSYNSPLHF

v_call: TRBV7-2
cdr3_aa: CASSWGGTLSYEQYF

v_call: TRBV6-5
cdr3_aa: CASSYSLSGKLFF

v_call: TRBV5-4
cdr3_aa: CASSPGTSGGAPDTQYF

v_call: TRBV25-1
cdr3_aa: CASSESSQGGNQPQHF

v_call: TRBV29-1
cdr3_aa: CSVGKGANTGELFF

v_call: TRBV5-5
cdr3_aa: CASSFSGTQPQHF

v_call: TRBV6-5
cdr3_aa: CASSDMGQAPYF

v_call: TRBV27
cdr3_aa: CASSFFRTGYNSPLHF

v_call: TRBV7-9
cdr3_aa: CASSLAIGEENEQFF

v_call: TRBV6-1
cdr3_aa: CASSEDRLGNQPQHF

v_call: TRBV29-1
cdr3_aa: CSVDNGPGGPNYGYTF

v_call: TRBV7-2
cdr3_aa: CASSLRGGSETQYF

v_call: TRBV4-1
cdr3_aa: CASSPRVGVAYEQYF

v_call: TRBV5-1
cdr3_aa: CASSLSGQGNQPQHF

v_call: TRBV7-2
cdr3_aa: CASSTQGNEQFF

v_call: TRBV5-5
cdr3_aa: CASSLAGWYTEAFF

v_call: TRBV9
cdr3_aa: CASSVTIGGADAGNTIYF

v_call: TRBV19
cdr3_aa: CASTLYGDTGELFF

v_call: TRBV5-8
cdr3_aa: CASRLADSHYGYTF

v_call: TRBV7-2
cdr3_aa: CASSPWGSTNEKLFF

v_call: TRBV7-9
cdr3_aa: CASTGQGATDTQYF

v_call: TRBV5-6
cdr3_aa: CASSHLSGGAYEQYF

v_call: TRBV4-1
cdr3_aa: CASSQALAGVRELFF

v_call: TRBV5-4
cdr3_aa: CASSLDGAWGADTQYF

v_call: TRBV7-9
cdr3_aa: CSSSVLGDEQYF

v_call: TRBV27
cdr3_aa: CASSTPSGGPLEQFF

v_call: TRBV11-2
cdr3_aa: CASSRAARTGVYNEQFF

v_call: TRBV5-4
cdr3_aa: CASSPITSTGGTEAFF

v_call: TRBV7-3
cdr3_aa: CASSSGPNTEAFF